What follows are 18 T cell receptor beta chains derived from one specimen sequenced in a study of T-cell reconstitution after alpha-beta-depleted transplantation in children. TCRbeta library preparation incorporated unique molecular identifiers. TCRdb reanalysed the PCR reads using MiXCR and keeps one entry per CDR3 protein. The sample consists of about 270,000 distinct CDR3 sequences, 9.9% of them appearing once. The specimen comprised PBMCs from the stem cell graft donor, sampled from the stem cell graft. The receptors stem from a human donor who donated a stem cell graft to a child with SCID.

The gene calls are TRBV12-3 or TRBV12-4 and TRBJ1-5; 8 bases map to TRBD1. The junction had 7 bases not matched to a gene; V was cut back by 0 bases and J by 6 bases. This CDR3 comprises 16 residues. Written as DNA, the CDR3 is TGTGCCAGCAGTTTAGCGCCCCAGGGGGCTGGTCAGCCCCAGCATTTT. It is translated as CASSLAPQGAGQPQHF.

This clonotype was seen at least ten times. The V call is TRBV27, the J call TRBJ2-2; D ambiguous. This CDR3 has 14 amino acids. Trimming left V 2 bases short and J 9 bases short, with 13 bases between. Germline CDR1 is MNHEY and CDR2 is SMNVEV (reference sequence). The CDR3 loop reads CASSLGGAPRELFF. CDR3 DNA sequence: TGTGCCAGCAGTTTAGGTGGAGCGCCGAGGGAGCTGTTTTTT.

In its sample, this clonotype was seen a few times. The chain is built from TRBV7-9 and TRBJ2-3; no definite D call. The length of the CDR3 is 16 residues. CDR1 SEHNR and CDR2 FQNEAQ come from the germline V gene (reference sequence). Trimming stripped 0 bases from V and 4 bases from J, with 14 bases between. CDR3 sequence: CASSLAASVGPDTQYF. CDR3 sequence (DNA): TGTGCCAGCAGCTTAGCGGCCAGCGTGGGCCCAGATACGCAGTATTTT.

The chain is built from TRBV4-1 and TRBJ2-7, with no clear D. With 1 base removed from V and 0 bases from J, the gap between germline ends came to 10 bases. Germline CDR1 and CDR2: MGHRA and YSYEKL. The CDR3 extends over 15 amino acids. As DNA, the CDR3 is TGCGCCAGCAGCCAAGGGACGGCGAGCTCCTACGAGCAGTACTTC. It specifies CASSQGTASSYEQYF.

The rearrangement links TRBV12-3 or TRBV12-4 to TRBJ2-2; 7 bases fit TRBD1. There are 15 residues in the CDR3. With V trimmed by 6 bases and J by 4 bases, 8 bases remained unmatched. CDR3 region: CASRLTGSTTGELFF. The CDR3 region has the DNA TGTGCCAGCAGGCTGACAGGGTCGACCACCGGGGAGCTGTTTTTT.

V and J are TRBV9 and TRBJ2-5, with 10 bases lining up with TRBD1. The CDR3 is 15 residues long. V lost 3 bases to trimming and J lost 0 bases; unmatched junction nucleotides: 2. Germline loops: CDR1 SGDLS, CDR2 YYNGEE. The CDR3 bases are TGTGCCAGCAGCGCGGGACAGGGGTACCAAGAGACCCAGTACTTC. This codes for CASSAGQGYQETQYF.

This clonotype was counted between two and nine times. This chain links TRBV12-3 or TRBV12-4 with TRBJ1-3; no definite D call. This CDR3 region has 15 residues. V was clipped by 5 bases and J by 1 base, with 12 bases between them. CDR3 coding DNA: TGTGCCAGCAGTCCATTAGCGGGATCTGGAAACACCATATATTTT. It codes for CASSPLAGSGNTIYF.

This clonotype was counted at least ten times. V is TRBV3-1 and J is TRBJ1-4; a weak D match, TRBD1 (5 bases). Trimming cost V 1 base and J 4 bases, with 10 bases left between them. The CDR3 has 15 residues. Germline V gene lookup returns CDR1 LGHDT and CDR2 YNNKEL (reference sequence). CDR3 coding DNA: TGTGCCAGCAGCCAAGTTGACAGCCGTAATGAAAAACTGTTTTTT. Translation: CASSQVDSRNEKLFF. The whole variable domain, remainder taken from reference TRBV3-1 and TRBJ1-4, is DTAVSQTPKYLVTQMGNDKSIKCEQNLGHDTMYWYKQDSKKFLKIMFSYNNKELIINETVPNRFSPKSPDKAHLNLHINSLELGDSAVYFCASSQVDSRNEKLFFGSGTQLSVL.

V and J are TRBV3-1 and TRBJ2-1; D unresolved. With 0 bases removed from V and 7 bases from J, the gap between germline ends came to 13 bases. There are 15 residues in the CDR3. Germline V gene sequence: CDR1 LGHDT, CDR2 YNNKEL (reference sequence). The CDR3 loop is CASSQDLLPANEQFF. CDR3 DNA: TGTGCCAGCAGCCAAGATTTACTCCCGGCGAATGAGCAGTTCTTC.

This clonotype has only a few counts. V is TRBV27 and J is TRBJ1-2; D unclear. Germline CDR1 and CDR2: MNHEY and SMNVEV (reference sequence). V was clipped by 1 base and J by 8 bases, with 17 bases between them. The CDR3 sequence is 15 residues long. The CDR3 reads CASSLFLDPGQGYTF. In DNA, the CDR3 is TGTGCCAGCAGTTTATTCCTAGACCCGGGTCAGGGCTACACCTTC.

The rearrangement joins TRBV7-8 to TRBJ1-1; D perhaps matches TRBD1 (6 bases). The germline V and J ends were trimmed by 5 bases and 9 bases, with 16 bases remaining between them. This CDR3 region has 13 residues. CDR1 SGHVS and CDR2 FQNEAQ come from the germline V gene. Written as DNA, the CDR3 is TGTGCCAGCAGCGCTCTATCAGGGGCCCAAGCTTTCTTT. Encoded protein: CASSALSGAQAFF. Complete variable domain (other parts from reference TRBV7-8 and TRBJ1-1): GAGVSQSPRYKVAKRGQDVALRCDPISGHVSLFWYQQALGQGPEFLTYFQNEAQLDKSGLPSDRFFAERPEGSVSTLKIQRTQQEDSAVYLCASSALSGAQAFFGQGTRLTVV.

This clonotype was observed at least ten times. The chain recombines TRBV10-3 with TRBJ2-5, with 7 bases matching TRBD1. The J segment lost 9 bases and the V segment lost 2 bases, leaving 12 bases of the junction unmatched. This CDR3 comprises 15 residues. Looked up from germline, CDR1 is ENHRY and CDR2 is SYGVKD. CDR3 protein: CAISEGRGSRRPQYF. The CDR3 DNA is TGTGCCATCAGTGAGGGCAGGGGGTCTAGGAGACCCCAGTACTTC.

The V gene is TRBV3-1, the J gene TRBJ1-1, with TRBD1 matching 7 bases. Germline V gene lookup returns CDR1 LGHDT and CDR2 YNNKEL (reference sequence). Trimming took 3 bases from V and 0 from J; bases not matched to a gene: 7. The CDR3 consists of 16 residues. The CDR3 sequence: CASSHQQGPLNTEAFF. The CDR3 DNA follows: TGTGCCAGCAGCCATCAACAGGGGCCGCTGAACACTGAAGCTTTCTTT.

This clonotype was observed a handful of times. This chain links TRBV29-1 with TRBJ2-7; 7 bases map to TRBD1. Trimming took 4 bases from V and 4 from J; bases not matched to a gene: 10. There are 14 residues in the CDR3. CDR1 is SQVTM and CDR2 is ANQGSEA in the germline V gene. Here the CDR3 reads CSVGEGAASYEQYF. The CDR3 bases are TGCAGCGTTGGCGAGGGGGCCGCCAGTTACGAGCAGTACTTC.

This clonotype was recorded at least ten times. The genes are TRBV3-1 and TRBJ1-1; D is possibly TRBD1 (6 bases). The CDR3 loop spans 14 amino acids. V lost 2 bases and J 6 bases, leaving 13 bases between the germline ends. Germline CDR1 reads LGHDT; CDR2 reads YNNKEL (reference sequence). The CDR3 nucleotides are TGTGCCAGCAGCCAACTACAGGGAAAAGCTGAAGCTTTCTTT. Translated: CASSQLQGKAEAFF.

The CDR3 DNA reads TGCGCCAGCAGCTTGGCGAGCGGGAGCGGCGGGGAGCTGTTTTTT. Residues: CASSLASGSGGELFF. This chain uses TRBV5-1 with TRBJ2-2, with 8 bases aligning to TRBD2. This CDR3 is 15 amino acids long. Germline values: CDR1 SGHRS, CDR2 YFSETQ. Trimming took 0 bases from V and 7 from J; bases not matched to a gene: 5.

The chain couples TRBV20-1 to TRBJ2-6, with D possibly TRBD1 on 5 matching bases. This CDR3 spans 15 amino acids. Germline-derived CDR1 and CDR2 are DFQATT and SNEGSKA (reference sequence). Trimming took off 5 bases at V and 4 bases at J, with 15 bases between the two ends. This CDR3 reads CSAGQGTGGANVLTF. The CDR3 bases are TGCAGTGCTGGGCAGGGTACTGGAGGGGCCAACGTCCTGACTTTC.

This clonotype came up a few times. J is TRBJ2-5 and V is TRBV7-9, with 7 positions matching TRBD1. V gave up 5 bases and J gave up 2 bases; unmatched junction bases: 5. The CDR3 runs 14 residues. Looked up from germline, CDR1 is SEHNR and CDR2 is FQNEAQ (reference sequence). The DNA for the CDR3 is TGTGCCAGCAGCGCGCAGGGGGTTCAAGAGACCCAGTACTTC. Encoded protein: CASSAQGVQETQYF.